One sample yielded the 32 T cell receptor beta chains listed below, sequenced in a study of molecular identifiers for immune sequencing clone quantification. Each CDR3 protein is one row after TCRdb ran MiXCR on the PCR reads. In the table there are some 680,000 distinct CDR3 sequences, about 25% of which are singletons. The sample taken for sequencing was naive CD8+ T cells from blood, with Jurkat cell RNA spiked in. As for subset: FACS-sorted CD8+CD4-CCR7+CD45RA+ naive T cells. The receptors shown here come from a human donor in good health. Some libraries in this study had Jurkat cell RNA spiked in.

This clonotype was observed many times. The chain combines TRBV25-1 with TRBJ2-3; TRBD2 agrees at 7 bases. The germline V gene has CDR1 MGHDK and CDR2 SYGVNS. CDR3 size: 15 residues. With V trimmed by 1 base and J by 1 base, 2 bases remained unmatched. CDR3 loop: CASSELRGGTDTQYF. The CDR3 DNA reads TGTGCCAGCAGTGAATTACGGGGGGGCACAGATACGCAGTATTTT.

CDR3 sequence reads: CASRGLAWGSYEQYF. Here the CDR3 DNA reads TGTGCCAGCAGAGGACTAGCGTGGGGCTCCTACGAGCAGTACTTC. This sequence joins TRBV2 and TRBJ2-7, with 9 positions matching TRBD2. CDR3 length: 15 residues. Per the germline V gene, CDR1 is SNHLY and CDR2 is FYNNEI. J was trimmed by 0 bases and V by 6 bases; bases with no gene match: 6.

This clonotype was recorded many times. This sequence joins TRBV28 and TRBJ2-3; D is unresolved. This CDR3 has 13 amino acids. Trimming shortened V by 2 bases and J by 6 bases, and 9 bases separated the two germline ends. Germline V gives CDR1 MDHEN, CDR2 SYDVKM. CDR3 in DNA: TGTGCCAGCAGTTTAGGTTGGGTGGATACGCAGTATTTT. Translated: CASSLGWVDTQYF.

In this sample, this clonotype turned up a few times. This rearrangement joins TRBV4-1 to TRBJ2-6; possible D gene TRBD2, 5 bases. CDR1 and CDR2 from the germline V gene are MGHRA and YSYEKL. The CDR3 runs to 16 residues. The V gene lost 4 bases and the J gene lost 0 bases, with 10 bases spanning the gap. The CDR3: CASSLMAGSGANVLTF. CDR3 nucleotides: TGCGCCAGCAGCCTAATGGCGGGCTCTGGGGCCAACGTCCTGACTTTC.

This clonotype has only a few counts. V usage is TRBV3-1 and J usage is TRBJ1-5; D remains unclear. Between the trimmed V and J ends, which lost 1 base and 9 bases, there was a span of 7 bases. This CDR3 comprises 12 residues. Per germline, CDR1 LGHDT and CDR2 YNNKEL (reference sequence). The CDR3 nucleotides read TGTGCCAGCAGCCAAGGGGCCTGGCCCCAGCATTTT. Amino acids: CASSQGAWPQHF. Together with reference TRBV3-1 and TRBJ1-5, the CDR3 gives the full variable domain: DTAVSQTPKYLVTQMGNDKSIKCEQNLGHDTMYWYKQDSKKFLKIMFSYNNKELIINETVPNRFSPKSPDKAHLNLHINSLELGDSAVYFCASSQGAWPQHFGDGTRLSIL.

The rearrangement joins TRBV6-2 or TRBV6-3 to TRBJ1-2; a weak D match, TRBD1 (5 bases). Germline assignment: CDR1 MNHEY and CDR2 SVGEGT. This CDR3 contains 15 residues. Trimming stripped 5 bases from V and 6 bases from J, with 19 bases between. CDR3 DNA: TGTGCCAGCAGTCTAGTATCGACAGACCCGAATGGCTACACCTTC. This gives the protein CASSLVSTDPNGYTF.

This clonotype has just a few counts. The chain is built from TRBV14 and TRBJ2-2; maybe TRBD2 (5 bases). Trimming removed 4 bases from V and 1 base from J, with 16 bases in between. The CDR3 spans 17 residues. Per the germline V gene, CDR1 is SGHDN and CDR2 is FVKESK. CDR3 sequence (DNA): TGTGCCAGCAGCCCCATTTTCTATCGGGGGAACACCGGGGAGCTGTTTTTT. Translating gives CASSPIFYRGNTGELFF.

A note on this clonotype: This sequence may be a read error, since a much larger clone differs from it by one base. The chain links TRBV18 to TRBJ2-6; TRBD1 or TRBD2 may be the D gene (5 bases each). Germline V gives CDR1 KGHSH, CDR2 LQKENI. With 3 bases removed from V and 8 bases from J, the gap between germline ends came to 17 bases. The CDR3 is 16 residues long. Written as DNA, the CDR3 is TGTGCCAGCTCACCGGACGGGGCTGTTTTGACCAACGTCCTGACTTTC. Protein: CASSPDGAVLTNVLTF.

This clonotype was seen more than once but under ten times. J is TRBJ2-1 and V is TRBV7-2, with a tentative D call TRBD1 (5 bases). V lost 5 bases, J lost 8 bases, and 13 bases lay in between. The CDR3 totals 13 residues. Per the germline V gene, CDR1 is SGHTA and CDR2 is FQGNSA. CDR3 sequence: CASSAQGFDEQFF. The DNA for the CDR3 is TGTGCCAGCAGCGCCCAGGGTTTCGATGAGCAGTTCTTC.

This clonotype has a count of ten or more. The chain uses TRBV6-2 or TRBV6-3 and TRBJ1-1, with 7 bases matching TRBD1. CDR1 and CDR2 from the germline V gene are MNHEY and SVGEGT. The ends lost 2 bases at V and 5 bases at J; junction bases unmatched: 11. The CDR3 consists of 16 residues. The CDR3, as DNA: TGTGCCAGCAGTTACAAGAGCTCCAGGGGGGAGACTGAAGCTTTCTTT. It codes for CASSYKSSRGETEAFF.

This clonotype was seen repeatedly, ten times or more. The chain couples TRBV7-2 to TRBJ2-1; D is ambiguous. The CDR3 has 12 amino acids. Per germline, CDR1 SGHTA and CDR2 FQGNSA. V lost 0 bases to trimming and J lost 7 bases, with 4 bases between them. The CDR3 loop is CASSLAVNEQFF. The CDR3 DNA is TGTGCCAGCAGCTTAGCGGTTAATGAGCAGTTCTTC.

This clonotype was detected many times. This chain connects TRBV28 to TRBJ2-7; D may be TRBD2 (6 bases). Trimming stripped 6 bases from V and 5 bases from J, with 17 bases between. Per germline, CDR1 MDHEN and CDR2 SYDVKM. The CDR3 spans 14 residues. CDR3 DNA: TGTGCCAGCAGCTCCCGGGGGAGAAGGGACGAGCAGTACTTC. It yields the protein CASSSRGRRDEQYF.

The chain joins TRBV12-3 or TRBV12-4 to TRBJ1-1; D remains unclear. The CDR3 runs to 13 residues. V lost 6 bases to trimming and J lost 1 base, with 9 bases between them. CDR3: CASSRAGNTEAFF. The DNA of the CDR3 is TGTGCCAGCAGCCGGGCGGGGAACACTGAAGCTTTCTTT.

This clonotype occurred many times. V is TRBV4-1 and J is TRBJ2-3; TRBD1 is a possible D gene (7 bases). Germline V gene lookup returns CDR1 MGHRA and CDR2 YSYEKL. V was shortened by 4 bases and J by 4 bases, with 18 bases between the two germline ends. There are 16 residues in the CDR3. The CDR3 DNA follows: TGCGCCAGCAGCCCCCGTGCAGGGGGGCTCCCAGATACGCAGTATTTT. It is translated as CASSPRAGGLPDTQYF.

On this clonotype itself: This clone may be a read error of a much larger clone one base away. The V gene is TRBV29-1, the J gene TRBJ1-3; TRBD1 is a possible D gene (6 bases). This CDR3 region has 13 residues. In germline, CDR1 is SQVTM, CDR2 ANQGSEA. CDR3 in DNA: TGCAGCGTTGTCGGGGGCCCTGGAAACACCACATATTTT. It specifies CSVVGGPGNTTYF.

This clonotype was picked up many times. CDR3: CASSSDPGYTEAFF. DNA of the CDR3: TGCGCCAGCAGCTCCGATCCAGGGTACACTGAAGCTTTCTTT. The chain carries TRBV5-1 and TRBJ1-1; D might be TRBD1 (5 bases). V dropped 3 bases and J dropped 3 bases, with 12 bases sitting between them. This CDR3 is 14 amino acids long. Per the germline V gene, CDR1 is SGHRS and CDR2 is YFSETQ.

This clonotype was detected ten times or more. This rearrangement joins TRBV19 to TRBJ2-3; 10 bases map to TRBD1. V lost 5 bases to trimming and J lost 6 bases; unmatched junction nucleotides: 5. CDR1 and CDR2 from the germline V gene are LNHDA and SQIVND (reference sequence). CDR3 length: 14 amino acids. CDR3 DNA sequence: TGTGCCAGTAGTCGCGGACAGGGGGGCGATACGCAGTATTTT. This codes for CASSRGQGGDTQYF.

About this clonotype itself: A much larger clone lies a single base off, so this may be a read error. The chain is built from TRBV7-9 and TRBJ2-3; unclear D gene. This CDR3 is 12 amino acids long. Per the germline V gene, CDR1 is SEHNR and CDR2 is FQNEAQ (reference sequence). Here the CDR3 reads CASSPPVDTLYF. CDR3 coding DNA: TGTGCCAGCAGCCCACCTGTGGATACGCTGTATTTT.

This clonotype was picked up a small number of times. The chain carries TRBV4-3 and TRBJ1-6, with D possibly being TRBD1 (6 bases). The CDR3 totals 15 residues. The V end was cut by 1 base, the J end by 10 bases, with 14 bases between. Germline lookup yields CDR1 LGHNA and CDR2 YSLEER. CDR3 loop: CASSQGGGAGSPLHF. For the CDR3, the DNA is TGCGCCAGCAGCCAAGGGGGGGGGGCAGGATCACCCCTCCACTTT.

This clonotype has a handful of counts. The chain combines TRBV6-2 or TRBV6-3 with TRBJ2-7, with a weak D call TRBD2 (5 bases). Germline V lookup: CDR1 MNHEY, CDR2 SVGEGT. There are 14 residues in the CDR3. V lost 5 bases to trimming and J lost 0 bases, with 11 bases between them. CDR3 protein: CASSPRGLSYEQYF. CDR3 in DNA: TGTGCCAGCAGTCCAAGAGGGCTCTCCTACGAGCAGTACTTC.

This clonotype has more than one count but fewer than ten. V is TRBV27 and J is TRBJ2-7; TRBD1 aligns across 7 bases. Germline V gives CDR1 MNHEY, CDR2 SMNVEV (reference sequence). J gave up 4 bases and V 8 bases, and 11 bases lay outside the gene matches. This CDR3 comprises 14 residues. CDR3 in amino acids: CASRYGTAYYEQYF. The CDR3 DNA sequence: TGTGCCAGCCGATACGGGACAGCATATTACGAGCAGTACTTC.

The V call is TRBV4-1, the J call TRBJ2-7; 9 positions match TRBD2. The CDR3 runs 15 residues. With V trimmed by 4 bases and J by 0 bases, 4 bases remained unmatched. Germline V lookup: CDR1 MGHRA, CDR2 YSYEKL. CDR3 in amino acids: CASSLASGISYEQYF. DNA of the CDR3: TGCGCCAGCAGCCTCGCTAGCGGGATCTCCTACGAGCAGTACTTC.

The CDR3 DNA sequence: TGTGCCAGCAGCTTAGCGTCGCAGGGGAGGAATGAGCAGTTCTTC. It yields the protein CASSLASQGRNEQFF. V gene TRBV7-8 combines with J gene TRBJ2-1; tentatively, D is TRBD1 or TRBD2 (6 bases each). Trimming pared 0 bases from V and 7 bases from J, leaving 13 bases between. The CDR3 has 15 amino acids. Germline V gene lookup returns CDR1 SGHVS and CDR2 FQNEAQ.

The V and J genes are TRBV4-3 and TRBJ2-7; TRBD2 might be the D (6 bases). Trimming pared 0 bases from V and 3 bases from J, leaving 15 bases between. Looked up from germline, CDR1 is LGHNA and CDR2 is YSLEER. The CDR3 length is 16 residues. Written as DNA, the CDR3 is TGCGCCAGCAGCCAAGATGTGAGTAGCGGAAGCTACGAGCAGTACTTC. This codes for CASSQDVSSGSYEQYF.

This clonotype was observed at least ten times. V and J are TRBV4-3 and TRBJ1-1; D remains ambiguous. Germline assignment: CDR1 LGHNA and CDR2 YSLEER. V lost 0 bases to trimming and J lost 1 base, with 12 bases between them. The CDR3 has 16 residues. CDR3 loop: CASSQDRSQTNTEAFF. The DNA for the CDR3 is TGCGCCAGCAGCCAAGATAGGTCGCAGACGAACACTGAAGCTTTCTTT.

Turning to this clonotype: This could be a read error, since a much larger clone is one nucleotide away. The chain uses TRBV29-1 and TRBJ2-2; 8 bases match TRBD2. The J segment lost 7 bases and the V segment lost 1 base, leaving 8 bases of the junction unmatched. The CDR3 loop spans 15 amino acids. The germline gives CDR1 SQVTM, CDR2 ANQGSEA. The CDR3 sequence is CSVEGAGGAVGELFF. CDR3 nucleotide sequence: TGCAGCGTTGAAGGGGCGGGGGGAGCGGTCGGGGAGCTGTTTTTT.

V is TRBV6-5 and J is TRBJ2-3; 10 nucleotides agree with TRBD2. The CDR3 has 16 amino acids. V dropped 0 bases and J dropped 2; count of bases not matched to a gene: 2. Germline V gives CDR1 MNHEY, CDR2 SVGAGI. In nucleotides, the CDR3 is TGTGCCAGCAGTTACTCTAGCGGGAGGTTCACAGATACGCAGTATTTT. Translated: CASSYSSGRFTDTQYF.

As regards this clonotype: A read error is possible here, since a much larger clone lies one base away. V usage is TRBV7-2 and J usage is TRBJ2-2; no definite D call. Trimming removed 7 bases from V and 3 bases from J, with 24 bases in between. The length of the CDR3 is 18 residues. Germline loops: CDR1 SGHTA, CDR2 FQGNSA. The CDR3 DNA sequence: TGTGCCAGCAAATCAATCCAGTATTGGTCCGCGCACACCGGGGAGCTGTTTTTT. Translating it yields CASKSIQYWSAHTGELFF.

This rearrangement joins TRBV4-1 to TRBJ2-7; D is perhaps TRBD2 (5 bases). This CDR3 has 16 amino acids. CDR1 and CDR2 from the germline V gene are MGHRA and YSYEKL. The V end was cut by 1 base, the J end by 0 bases, with 13 bases between. CDR3 in amino acids: CASSQAHSESSYEQYF. The CDR3 region has the DNA TGCGCCAGCAGCCAAGCCCATAGCGAAAGCTCCTACGAGCAGTACTTC.

V is TRBV27 and J is TRBJ2-1; TRBD1 agrees at 9 bases. The CDR3 extends over 14 amino acids. CDR1 and CDR2 (germline): MNHEY, SMNVEV (reference sequence). J lost 10 bases, V lost 4 bases, and 8 bases had no gene match. The CDR3 region is CASSWTGEVAEQFF. In DNA form, the CDR3 reads TGTGCCAGCAGTTGGACAGGGGAGGTCGCGGAGCAGTTCTTC.

This clonotype was recorded many times. The genes are TRBV5-6 and TRBJ2-5; 12 nucleotides align to TRBD2. From germline, CDR1 is SGHDT and CDR2 YYEEEE. There are 15 residues in the CDR3. The trim removed 8 bases at V and 3 bases at J, leaving 8 bases unmatched. The CDR3 region is CASTDGLAGKETQYF. In DNA, the CDR3 is TGTGCCAGTACGGACGGACTAGCGGGGAAAGAGACCCAGTACTTC.

Of note for this clonotype: This could be a read error, since a much larger clone is one nucleotide away. The chain employs TRBV27 and TRBJ1-2; D is possibly TRBD1 (5 bases). This CDR3 contains 15 residues. Germline V gene lookup returns CDR1 MNHEY and CDR2 SMNVEV (reference sequence). CDR3 nucleotide sequence: TGTGCCAGCAGTTTATCTGGCGGGGGTAACTATGGCAACACCTTC. Translating it yields CASSLSGGGNYGNTF.